The 24 T cell receptor beta chains given below trace back to one sample, sequenced in a study of shared clonotypes between healthy human individuals. The repertoire was sequenced with immunoSEQ multiplex PCR; TCRdb's copy has only in-frame clones and lacks some. The profile shows some 2,400,000 clones, approximately 94% of them singletons. The specimen was naive CD4+ T cells sorted from blood. Subset noted: CD45RA+ positively selected. The receptor set was obtained from a man aged 18-30 years in good health.

V gene TRBV5-4 combines with J gene TRBJ1-4; D unclear. This CDR3 has 14 amino acids. Trimming removed 6 bases at V and 7 bases at J, with 16 bases between. The V gene's germline CDR1 is SGHNT and CDR2 YYREEE (reference sequence). CDR3 residues: CASKLGFASEKLFF. The CDR3, as DNA: TGTGCCAGCAAACTAGGTTTCGCTAGTGAAAAACTGTTTTTT.

This chain joins TRBV7-2 and TRBJ2-3, with 9 bases aligning to TRBD1. Unmatched junction bases numbered 4, after V lost 6 bases and J lost 3 bases. CDR3 length: 14 residues. Germline CDR1 SGHTA, CDR2 FQGNSA. The CDR3 loop is CASRRDRATDTQYF. The CDR3 region has the DNA TGTGCCAGCAGACGGGACAGGGCGACAGATACGCAGTATTTT.

This clone was detected once. The chain recombines TRBV11-2 with TRBJ1-1; D remains ambiguous. This CDR3 is built from 15 residues. V lost 2 bases to trimming and J lost 1 base, with 11 bases between them. CDR1 SGHAT and CDR2 FQNNGV come from the germline V gene. The CDR3 coding sequence is TGTGCCAGCAGCTTATTTTCCACAGCGAACACTGAAGCTTTCTTT. The encoded protein is CASSLFSTANTEAFF.

The V and J genes are TRBV2 and TRBJ2-4; TRBD1 matches at 9 bases. The V gene end was trimmed by 5 bases and the J gene end by 1 base; junction bases not matched to a gene: 6. CDR1 is SNHLY and CDR2 is FYNNEI in the germline V gene. The CDR3 has 16 residues. In DNA, the CDR3 is TGTGCCAGCAGTCGACGACAGGGGGACGCCAAAAACATTCAGTACTTC. This encodes CASSRRQGDAKNIQYF.

V and J are TRBV9 and TRBJ1-2; maybe TRBD1 (5 bases). The CDR3 length is 17 residues. V lost 0 bases to trimming and J lost 5 bases, with 20 bases between them. CDR1 and CDR2 (germline): SGDLS, YYNGEE. The CDR3 region is CASSVAGGGWGKYGYTF. The CDR3 region has the DNA TGTGCCAGCAGCGTAGCGGGAGGAGGTTGGGGCAAATATGGCTACACCTTC.

The chain has TRBV21-1 and TRBJ2-7; the DNA was not compared with TRBD1, the D call given in the table. TRBV21-1 is designated a pseudogene. The CDR3 contains 15 residues. CDR3 region: CASTPDRESSYEQYF. The CDR3 region has the DNA TGTGCCAGCACCCCGGACAGGGAGAGCTCCTACGAGCAGTACTTC.

The J gene is TRBJ1-2, the V gene TRBV19; 10 bases fit TRBD1. J gave up 5 bases and V 8 bases, and 11 bases lay outside the gene matches. Germline V lookup: CDR1 LNHDA, CDR2 SQIVND (reference sequence). The CDR3 loop spans 15 amino acids. The CDR3 here is CASGDRGSGKYGYTF. The DNA for the CDR3 is TGTGCCAGTGGGGACAGGGGCAGTGGGAAGTATGGCTACACCTTC.

The V gene is TRBV6-5, the J gene TRBJ2-7, with D possibly being TRBD1 or TRBD2 (5 bases each). The ends were cut back, 3 bases at V and 5 bases at J, with 14 bases in the middle. Per the germline V gene, CDR1 is MNHEY and CDR2 is SVGAGI. This CDR3 has 14 amino acids. The CDR3 spells CASSYPGSLDEQYF. As DNA, the CDR3 is TGTGCCAGCAGTTATCCAGGGAGCCTCGACGAGCAGTACTTC.

A word on this clone: Other DNA sequences in the same sample also yield this CDR3. The chain uses TRBV18 and TRBJ2-3; no definite D call. Between the trimmed V and J ends, which lost 6 bases and 0 bases, there was a span of 4 bases. Per the germline V gene, CDR1 is KGHSH and CDR2 is LQKENI. The CDR3 covers 12 residues. The CDR3 reads CASSRSTDTQYF. CDR3 sequence (DNA): TGTGCCAGCTCCCGCAGCACAGATACGCAGTATTTT. Drawing the rest from reference TRBV18 and TRBJ2-3, the complete variable domain is NAGVMQNPRHLVRRRGQEARLRCSPMKGHSHVYWYRQLPEEGLKFMVYLQKENIIDESGMPKERFSAEFPKEGPSILRIQQVVRGDSAAYFCASSRSTDTQYFGPGTRLTVL.

The chain has TRBV30 and TRBJ1-2, with 9 bases that match TRBD1. The CDR3 is made up of 12 amino acids. The trim removed 5 bases at V and 6 bases at J, leaving 4 bases unmatched. The germline CDR1 and CDR2 sequences are GTSNPN and SVGIG (reference sequence). The CDR3 loop is CAWGGQGNGYTF. The CDR3 DNA is TGTGCCTGGGGGGGACAGGGCAATGGCTACACCTTC.

The chain links TRBV6-5 to TRBJ2-7, with D perhaps assigned TRBD1 or TRBD2 (5 bases each). CDR1 is MNHEY, CDR2 SVGAGI, per germline. The CDR3 sequence is 13 residues long. Trimming stripped 5 bases from V and 2 bases from J, with 10 bases between. In DNA, the CDR3 is TGTGCCAGCAGTAGGGACCCAGCCTACGAGCAGTACTTC. Translated: CASSRDPAYEQYF.

This chain connects TRBV30 to TRBJ2-2; D possibly corresponds to TRBD2 (5 bases). V dropped 5 bases and J dropped 0 bases, with 10 bases sitting between them. The length of the CDR3 is 14 residues. Germline V gene sequence: CDR1 GTSNPN, CDR2 SVGIG (reference sequence). The CDR3 protein is CAWDRDTNTGELFF. The CDR3 nucleotides are TGTGCCTGGGACCGGGATACGAACACCGGGGAGCTGTTTTTT. Based on the CDR3 plus reference TRBV30 and TRBJ2-2, the full variable domain is SQTIHQWPATLVQPVGSPLSLECTVEGTSNPNLYWYRQAAGRGLQLLFYSVGIGQISSEVPQNLSASRPQDRQFILSSKKLLLSDSGFYLCAWDRDTNTGELFFGEGSRLTVL.

This clone has just one count. This rearrangement joins TRBV29-1 to TRBJ1-4, with 9 bases identical to TRBD1. Per the germline V gene, CDR1 is SQVTM and CDR2 is ANQGSEA. This CDR3 is 13 amino acids long. J was trimmed by 6 bases and V by 4 bases; bases with no gene match: 3. The DNA for the CDR3 is TGCAGCGTTGTTACAGGGGGCGATGAAAAACTGTTTTTT. Translated: CSVVTGGDEKLFF.

The chain carries TRBV6-6 and TRBJ1-5; no clear D. The CDR3 sequence is 15 residues long. V shed 0 bases and J shed 3 bases, with 9 bases lying between them. Per the germline V gene, CDR1 is MNHNY and CDR2 is SVGAGI (reference sequence). The CDR3 DNA sequence: TGTGCCAGCAGTTACTCGTACAGCCTCAATCAGCCCCAGCATTTT. This sequence encodes CASSYSYSLNQPQHF.

The V gene is TRBV19, the J gene TRBJ1-1; the D gene is possibly TRBD1 (6 bases). CDR3 length equals 16 residues. The germline V gene has CDR1 LNHDA and CDR2 SQIVND (reference sequence). The V and J ends lost 7 bases and 0 bases respectively, with 18 bases between them. The CDR3 region is CASTRGPVRMNTEAFF. CDR3 in DNA: TGTGCCAGTACCAGGGGTCCCGTACGTATGAACACTGAAGCTTTCTTT.

The chain recombines TRBV28 with TRBJ1-3; a possible D gene is TRBD1 (6 bases). The CDR3 length is 15 residues. The V end lost 4 bases, the J end lost 4 bases, and 14 bases lay between the germline ends. Germline CDR1 is MDHEN and CDR2 is SYDVKM. The CDR3 sequence is CASSSATGRGNTIYF. CDR3 in DNA: TGTGCCAGCAGTTCCGCCACAGGGAGAGGAAACACCATATATTTT.

The gene calls are TRBV2 and TRBJ2-7; D uncertain. CDR1 is SNHLY, CDR2 FYNNEI, per germline. V lost 7 bases and J 2 bases, leaving 9 bases between the germline ends. The CDR3 runs 12 residues. CDR3 in amino acids: CASNGRAYEQYF. CDR3 coding DNA: TGTGCCAGCAACGGCAGAGCCTACGAGCAGTACTTC. Variable domain in full (rest from reference TRBV2 and TRBJ2-7): EPEVTQTPSHQVTQMGQEVILRCVPISNHLYFYWYRQILGQKVEFLVSFYNNEISEKSEIFDDQFSVERPDGSNFTLKIRSTKLEDSAMYFCASNGRAYEQYFGPGTRLTVT.

About this clone itself: Within the sample, other DNA sequences also encode this same CDR3. The rearrangement joins TRBV11-2 to TRBJ2-3; D remains unclear. V shed 2 bases and J shed 0 bases, with 9 bases lying between them. Germline V lookup: CDR1 SGHAT, CDR2 FQNNGV. There are 15 residues in the CDR3. The DNA of the CDR3 is TGTGCCAGCAGCTTAAATGGACGGAGCACAGATACGCAGTATTTT. Its translation: CASSLNGRSTDTQYF.

The chain links TRBV6-1 to TRBJ2-7; 15 bases map to TRBD2. The CDR3 loop spans 19 amino acids. The V and J ends lost 4 bases and 4 bases, in that order; junction bases with no gene match: 14. CDR1 and CDR2 from the germline V gene are MNHNS and SASEGT. The CDR3 DNA reads as TGTGCCAGCAGTGGGACTAGCGGGAGGGCCGAAGGGTTAAGGTACGAGCAGTACTTC. This translates into CASSGTSGRAEGLRYEQYF.

V and J are TRBV5-1 and TRBJ2-7; possibly TRBD1 for D (6 bases). CDR3 length: 14 amino acids. Deletions cut 4 bases from V and 1 base from J, with 12 bases between. Germline CDR1 is SGHRS and CDR2 is YFSETQ. The CDR3 loop reads CASSTTGLSYEQYF. In DNA, the CDR3 is TGCGCCAGCAGCACGACAGGACTTTCCTACGAGCAGTACTTC. The variable domain in full, with the rest retrieved from reference TRBV5-1 and TRBJ2-7, is KAGVTQTPRYLIKTRGQQVTLSCSPISGHRSVSWYQQTPGQGLQFLFEYFSETQRNKGNFPGRFSGRQFSNSRSEMNVSTLELGDSALYLCASSTTGLSYEQYFGPGTRLTVT.

Ten or more counts support this clone. The chain has TRBV10-3 and TRBJ2-7, with D possibly called TRBD1 or TRBD2 (5 bases each). CDR3 length: 11 amino acids. V was shortened by 8 bases and J by 2 bases, with 7 bases between the two germline ends. The germline CDR1 and CDR2 sequences are ENHRY and SYGVKD. This CDR3 is CAIGGAYEQYF. In DNA form, the CDR3 reads TGTGCCATCGGGGGAGCCTACGAGCAGTACTTC.

The J gene is TRBJ2-3, the V gene TRBV6-4, with D possibly being TRBD2 (5 bases). This CDR3 is 13 amino acids long. Germline CDR1 is MRHNA and CDR2 is SNTAGT. V gave up 6 bases and J gave up 6 bases, with 13 bases separating them. The CDR3 protein is CASSADGVDTQYF. CDR3 bases: TGTGCCAGCAGCGCCGACGGGGTGGATACGCAGTATTTT.

This clone was counted once. The CDR3 is CASSQVWGSPLHF. As DNA, the CDR3 is TGTGCCAGCAGCCAAGTCTGGGGTTCACCCCTCCACTTT. The J gene is TRBJ1-6, the V gene TRBV14; no firm D call. Trimming took off 1 base at V and 9 bases at J, with 7 bases between the two ends. Germline V gene sequence: CDR1 SGHDN, CDR2 FVKESK. CDR3 length: 13 amino acids.

The sample holds one count of this clone. The gene calls are TRBV19 and TRBJ1-1; D is unresolved. CDR3 size: 14 residues. Germline V gives CDR1 LNHDA, CDR2 SQIVND (reference sequence). The germline V and J ends were trimmed by 3 bases and 8 bases, with 16 bases remaining between them. In nucleotides, the CDR3 is TGTGCCAGTAGTATTCCTCGGCTTTCAAACGAAGCTTTCTTT. This codes for CASSIPRLSNEAFF.